Listed below are T cell receptor beta chains from one sample, sequenced in a study of blood T cell repertoires in COVID-19. Assay used: immunoSEQ multiplex PCR; TCRdb lists only in-frame clones, some missing. The sample carries roughly 110,000 clones, about 89% recorded once. Sequenced input: peripheral blood. Receptors originate from a man aged 40-55 years with active or convalescent COVID-19. Both conserved end residues are part of each CDR3. Fields, in order: J gene, clone size, D gene, V gene, CDR3 DNA, CDR3 protein. A D gene is named only where the DNA matches it firmly. The size entry is marked missing in some rows and otherwise reads once, few, many or a size class.

j_call: TRBJ2-7; clone_size: .; d_call: TRBD1; v_call: TRBV7-3; cdr3_nt: TGTGCCAGCAGCTTAAGAGGGGGCAGGAACTCCTACGAGCAGTACTTC; cdr3_aa: CASSLRGGRNSYEQYF
j_call: TRBJ2-1; clone_size: .; d_call: .; v_call: TRBV18; cdr3_nt: TGTGCCAGCTCACCCGGGACATACAATGAGCAGTTCTTC; cdr3_aa: CASSPGTYNEQFF
j_call: TRBJ1-5; clone_size: .; d_call: .; v_call: TRBV7-8; cdr3_nt: TGTGCCAGCAGCTTAGTATATCCAGGTAATCAGCCCCAGCATTTT; cdr3_aa: CASSLVYPGNQPQHF
j_call: TRBJ1-5; clone_size: .; d_call: .; v_call: TRBV5-1; cdr3_nt: TGCGCCAGCAGCCTCTACCTAGTGGGCAATCAGCCCCAGCATTTT; cdr3_aa: CASSLYLVGNQPQHF
j_call: TRBJ2-7; clone_size: .; d_call: .; v_call: TRBV28; cdr3_nt: TGTGCCAGCAGTTTACAGGGTATGAGCTACGAGCAGTACTTC; cdr3_aa: CASSLQGMSYEQYF
j_call: TRBJ1-1; clone_size: .; d_call: .; v_call: TRBV5-1; cdr3_nt: TGCGCCAGCAGCTTGAACACGGCGGTGAACACTGAAGCTTTCTTT; cdr3_aa: CASSLNTAVNTEAFF
j_call: TRBJ2-1; clone_size: .; d_call: TRBD1; v_call: TRBV7-2; cdr3_nt: TGTGCCAGCAGGTCGATGACAGGGGGTGATGAGCAGTTCTTC; cdr3_aa: CASRSMTGGDEQFF
j_call: TRBJ2-7; clone_size: .; d_call: TRBD2; v_call: TRBV4-1; cdr3_nt: TGCGCCAGCAGCCACCCAGGACTAGCGGGGGTAACCTCCTACGAGCAGTACTTC; cdr3_aa: CASSHPGLAGVTSYEQYF
j_call: TRBJ1-2; clone_size: .; d_call: TRBD1; v_call: TRBV29-1; cdr3_nt: TGCAGCGTTCTTAAGTGGACAGGGTCAGTTCATGGCTACACCTTC; cdr3_aa: CSVLKWTGSVHGYTF
j_call: TRBJ1-1; clone_size: .; d_call: TRBD1; v_call: TRBV19; cdr3_nt: TGTGCCAGTAGTGACAGGGTGGCGAACACTGAAGCTTTCTTT; cdr3_aa: CASSDRVANTEAFF
j_call: TRBJ1-2; clone_size: .; d_call: .; v_call: TRBV12-3/TRBV12-4; cdr3_nt: TGTGCCAGCAGTTCCTCGGGCCGGAGGGGCTACACCTTC; cdr3_aa: CASSSSGRRGYTF
j_call: TRBJ1-1; clone_size: .; d_call: .; v_call: TRBV6-2/TRBV6-3; cdr3_nt: TGTGCCAGCAGTTACAATCCTTCGACAGGTGCAAACACTGAAGCTTTCTTT; cdr3_aa: CASSYNPSTGANTEAFF
j_call: TRBJ1-1; clone_size: .; d_call: .; v_call: TRBV5-1; cdr3_nt: TGCGCCAGCAGCTTGGGACAGGAACTAATGAACACTGAAGCTTTCTTT; cdr3_aa: CASSLGQELMNTEAFF
j_call: TRBJ2-7; clone_size: few; d_call: TRBD2; v_call: TRBV7-2; cdr3_nt: TGTGCCAGCAGCCAGGCGGGGGTTAGCTCCTACGAGCAGTACTTC; cdr3_aa: CASSQAGVSSYEQYF
j_call: TRBJ2-7; clone_size: .; d_call: .; v_call: TRBV7-8; cdr3_nt: TGTGCCAGCAGCCCCCGGACTGGGTCCTACGAGCAGTACTTC; cdr3_aa: CASSPRTGSYEQYF
j_call: TRBJ1-5; clone_size: .; d_call: .; v_call: TRBV6-2/TRBV6-3; cdr3_nt: TGTGCCAGCAGTTACTCGACGGGGCCCCAGCATTTT; cdr3_aa: CASSYSTGPQHF
j_call: TRBJ1-5; clone_size: once; d_call: .; v_call: TRBV6-5; cdr3_nt: TGTGCCAGCAGACCGTGGAGGGATAACAATCAGCCCCAGCATTTT; cdr3_aa: CASRPWRDNNQPQHF
j_call: TRBJ1-1; clone_size: .; d_call: .; v_call: TRBV11-2; cdr3_nt: TGTGCCAGCAGCTTAGAGGGGCGAATGAACACTGAAGCTTTCTTT; cdr3_aa: CASSLEGRMNTEAFF
j_call: TRBJ2-3; clone_size: .; d_call: .; v_call: TRBV20-1; cdr3_nt: TGCAGTGCCCCAAGGGGAGATACGCAGTATTTT; cdr3_aa: CSAPRGDTQYF
j_call: TRBJ1-2; clone_size: .; d_call: TRBD1; v_call: TRBV5-1; cdr3_nt: TGCGCCAGCAGCCAGGGACAGGGGGACGGCTATGGCTACACCTTC; cdr3_aa: CASSQGQGDGYGYTF
j_call: TRBJ2-5; clone_size: .; d_call: .; v_call: TRBV21-1; cdr3_nt: TGTGCCAGCAGCAAAGAGCGGGAGACCCAGTACTTC; cdr3_aa: CASSKERETQYF
j_call: TRBJ1-1; clone_size: .; d_call: TRBD1; v_call: TRBV12-5; cdr3_nt: TGTGCTAGTGGTTTGGACATAGGACAGGGGGGCACTGAAGCTTTCTTT; cdr3_aa: CASGLDIGQGGTEAFF
j_call: TRBJ2-5; clone_size: .; d_call: TRBD1; v_call: TRBV7-7; cdr3_nt: TGTGCCAGCAGCCGGACAGGGGCTCCACAAGAGACCCAGTACTTC; cdr3_aa: CASSRTGAPQETQYF
j_call: TRBJ1-2; clone_size: once; d_call: .; v_call: TRBV19; cdr3_nt: TGTGCCAGTAGCCGGGACTGGCAGGGCTACACCTTC; cdr3_aa: CASSRDWQGYTF
j_call: TRBJ2-1; clone_size: .; d_call: TRBD2; v_call: TRBV28; cdr3_nt: TGTGCCAGCAGTTTCGGAGCGGGAGGGCCAAGTAATGAGCAGTTCTTC; cdr3_aa: CASSFGAGGPSNEQFF
j_call: TRBJ1-1; clone_size: .; d_call: .; v_call: TRBV5-1; cdr3_nt: TGCGCCAGCAGCTTGGCAGAGGGCACTGAAGCTTTCTTT; cdr3_aa: CASSLAEGTEAFF
j_call: TRBJ2-7; clone_size: .; d_call: .; v_call: TRBV28; cdr3_nt: TGTGCCAGCAGTTTTACGTGGGTACGGGGCGAGCAGTACTTC; cdr3_aa: CASSFTWVRGEQYF
j_call: TRBJ1-1; clone_size: .; d_call: TRBD1; v_call: TRBV7-2; cdr3_nt: TGTGCCAGCAGACTCCCGGGACAGGGCTCTCAAGCTTTCTTT; cdr3_aa: CASRLPGQGSQAFF
j_call: TRBJ2-7; clone_size: .; d_call: TRBD1; v_call: TRBV19; cdr3_nt: TGTGCCAGTAGTATAGGTCTGGGACAGGGGGACTACGAGCAGTACTTC; cdr3_aa: CASSIGLGQGDYEQYF
j_call: TRBJ2-3; clone_size: .; d_call: TRBD2; v_call: TRBV9; cdr3_nt: TGTGCCAGCAGCGTAGAGGGACTAGCAACAGATACGCAGTATTTT; cdr3_aa: CASSVEGLATDTQYF
j_call: TRBJ1-1; clone_size: .; d_call: TRBD1; v_call: TRBV28; cdr3_nt: TGTGCCAGCAGTTTAGGGACAGGTTACACTGAAGCTTTCTTT; cdr3_aa: CASSLGTGYTEAFF
j_call: TRBJ2-2; clone_size: .; d_call: .; v_call: TRBV2; cdr3_nt: TGTGCCAGAAACAGGGAAAGGGGGGAGCTGTTTTTT; cdr3_aa: CARNRERGELFF
j_call: TRBJ2-5; clone_size: .; d_call: .; v_call: TRBV7-2; cdr3_nt: TGTGCCAGCAGCTGGACAGAACAAGAGACCCAGTACTTC; cdr3_aa: CASSWTEQETQYF
j_call: TRBJ1-5; clone_size: .; d_call: TRBD1; v_call: TRBV27; cdr3_nt: TGTGCCAGCAGTTTAGGACAGGGGGTCAATCAGCCCCAGCATTTT; cdr3_aa: CASSLGQGVNQPQHF
j_call: TRBJ2-1; clone_size: .; d_call: .; v_call: TRBV21-1; cdr3_nt: .; cdr3_aa: CASSKVVAGGANNPRYNEQFF
j_call: TRBJ1-1; clone_size: .; d_call: TRBD1; v_call: TRBV19; cdr3_nt: TGTGCCAGTAGTGGCAGGGGGGCTGAAGCTTTCTTT; cdr3_aa: CASSGRGAEAFF
j_call: TRBJ2-5; clone_size: .; d_call: TRBD2; v_call: TRBV23-1; cdr3_nt: TGCGCCAGCAATAGGCTAGCGGGGGCCCAAGAGACCCAGTACTTC; cdr3_aa: CASNRLAGAQETQYF
j_call: TRBJ1-1; clone_size: .; d_call: .; v_call: TRBV14; cdr3_nt: TGTGCCAGCAGCCAAGTTACGAGGAACACTGAAGCTTTCTTT; cdr3_aa: CASSQVTRNTEAFF
j_call: TRBJ2-7; clone_size: .; d_call: .; v_call: TRBV2; cdr3_nt: TGTGCCAGCAGTGAATTCAGGGCAGGGCTATCCTACGAGCAGTACTTC; cdr3_aa: CASSEFRAGLSYEQYF
j_call: TRBJ2-7; clone_size: .; d_call: TRBD1; v_call: TRBV28; cdr3_nt: TGTGCCAGCAGCCCCCGAAGATTCAGCCGGGACAGGGGTTACGAGCAGTACTTC; cdr3_aa: CASSPRRFSRDRGYEQYF
j_call: TRBJ2-5; clone_size: once; d_call: TRBD2; v_call: TRBV28; cdr3_nt: TGTGCCAGCAGTTCTGAGACTAGCGGGAGGGCCGGGCAGACCCAGTACTTC; cdr3_aa: CASSSETSGRAGQTQYF
j_call: TRBJ1-5; clone_size: .; d_call: TRBD1; v_call: TRBV15; cdr3_nt: TGTGCCACCAGCAGAGGCAGGGGGGGCAATCAGCCCCAGCATTTT; cdr3_aa: CATSRGRGGNQPQHF
j_call: TRBJ2-7; clone_size: .; d_call: TRBD2; v_call: TRBV5-1; cdr3_nt: TGCGCCAGCAGCTTGGTAGCGGGAGGAACGGGAGAGCAGTACTTC; cdr3_aa: CASSLVAGGTGEQYF
j_call: TRBJ1-1; clone_size: .; d_call: .; v_call: TRBV5-6; cdr3_nt: TGTGCCAGCAGCTTGTTAGGGCAGGGAATGAACACTGAAGCTTTCTTT; cdr3_aa: CASSLLGQGMNTEAFF
j_call: TRBJ2-5; clone_size: once; d_call: .; v_call: TRBV16; cdr3_nt: TGTGCCAGCAGCAGGAGCGTCGGAGAGACCCAGTACTTC; cdr3_aa: CASSRSVGETQYF